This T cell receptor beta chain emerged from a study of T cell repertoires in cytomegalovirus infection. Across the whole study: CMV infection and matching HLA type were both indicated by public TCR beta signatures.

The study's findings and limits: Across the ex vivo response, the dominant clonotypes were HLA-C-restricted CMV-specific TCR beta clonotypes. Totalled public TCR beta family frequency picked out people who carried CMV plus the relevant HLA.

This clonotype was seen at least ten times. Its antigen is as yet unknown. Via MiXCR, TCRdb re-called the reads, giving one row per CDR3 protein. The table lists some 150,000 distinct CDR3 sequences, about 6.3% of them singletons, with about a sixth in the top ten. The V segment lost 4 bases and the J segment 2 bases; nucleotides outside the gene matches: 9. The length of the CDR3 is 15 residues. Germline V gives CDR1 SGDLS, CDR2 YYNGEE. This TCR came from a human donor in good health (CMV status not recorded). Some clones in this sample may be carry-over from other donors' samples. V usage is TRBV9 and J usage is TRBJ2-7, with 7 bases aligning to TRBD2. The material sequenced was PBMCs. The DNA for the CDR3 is TGTGCCAGCAGCCCCCACAGCGGGGATGCCTACGAGCAGTACTTC. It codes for CASSPHSGDAYEQYF.